One sample yielded the 5 T cell receptor beta chains listed below, sequenced in a study of T cell changes during pregnancy in multiple sclerosis. Profiled with immunoSEQ multiplex PCR; TCRdb holds only in-frame clones, not every one. The profile shows under 75,000 clones, under 95% of them singletons. The sample was CD8+ T cells from peripheral blood mononuclear cells, taken in the second trimester of pregnancy. These receptor sequences come from a female donor with multiple sclerosis, enrolled in a pregnancy study.

In its sample, this clone was seen once. The rearrangement uses TRBV27 and TRBJ2-5, with TRBD1 as a possible D gene (5 bases). CDR1 is MNHEY, CDR2 SMNVEV, per germline (reference sequence). The V and J ends lost 8 bases and 2 bases respectively, with 15 bases between them. The CDR3 is made up of 14 amino acids. The CDR3 loop is CASAFAGYQETQYF. The CDR3 bases are TGTGCCAGCGCCTTTGCAGGGTATCAAGAGACCCAGTACTTC.

This chain uses TRBV11-2 with TRBJ1-2; D is unresolved. Looked up from germline, CDR1 is SGHAT and CDR2 is FQNNGV. Deletions cut 4 bases from V and 4 bases from J, with 10 bases between. The CDR3 is 13 amino acids. CDR3 DNA sequence: TGTGCCAGCAGCTCATCGGAGCGCTATGGCTACACCTTC. Protein product: CASSSSERYGYTF.

The chain couples TRBV14 to TRBJ2-7, with TRBD2 matching over 7 bases. There are 15 residues in the CDR3. Germline V gene data show CDR1 as SGHDN and CDR2 as FVKESK. After removal of 1 base from V and 1 base from J, the junction contained 4 bases not matched to a gene. The CDR3 nucleotides read TGTGCCAGCAGCCAAGTCGCGGGAGATTCCTACGAGCAGTACTTC. This sequence encodes CASSQVAGDSYEQYF.

The chain uses TRBV11-2 and TRBJ2-7; 12 nucleotides agree with TRBD2. The V segment lost 5 bases and the J segment 9 bases; nucleotides outside the gene matches: 2. CDR1 is SGHAT and CDR2 is FQNNGV in the germline V gene. This CDR3 spans 12 amino acids. The CDR3 coding sequence is TGTGCCAGCAGCGAGACTAGCGGGAGGCAGTACTTC. Amino acid sequence: CASSETSGRQYF.

This clone is a singleton in its sample. The rearrangement joins TRBV21-1 to TRBJ1-1. TRBV21-1 is assigned pseudogene status. The CDR3 runs to 13 residues. CDR3 DNA sequence: TGTGCCAGCAGCAAAGCAGGAGGGGAGGTGGCTTTCTTT. Its translation is CASSKAGGEVAFF.